The clone carrying this T cell receptor (beta chain) was recorded many times. The sample comes from a study of regulatory T cells in long-lasting Graves disease. Time point of the sample: newly diagnosed GD, antithyroid drugs for less than 3 months. The TCR library was made from RNA that had been extracted from PBMCs in TRIzol. Combining iRepertoire HTBI primers with Arm-PCR of CDR3 regions, the authors built TCR beta libraries. TCRdb used MiXCR to reprocess the multiplex PCR reads, holding one entry per CDR3 protein. The sample lists approximately 470,000 distinct CDR3 sequences, roughly 17% occurring once. CDR3 length: 14 amino acids. V was pared by 8 bases and J by 6 bases, with 8 bases of the junction left unmatched. These same data were also listed under a study on T cells in Graves' hyperthyroidism and ophthalmopathy. That paper states: Among the patients, aged 18 to 65, hyperthyroidism was newly diagnosed and had lasted under 2 months.

The sequence was collected from a man aged 40-55 years with Graves disease. The sample consisted of peripheral blood mononuclear cells (PBMCs), taken at new diagnosis, from a patient treated with antithyroid drugs. The rearrangement links TRBV12-3 or TRBV12-4 to TRBJ2-3, with TRBD2 matching over 10 bases. The CDR3 loop is CASCQLAGVDTQYF. The CDR3, as DNA: TGTGCCAGCTGCCAGCTAGCGGGAGTGGATACGCAGTATTTT.